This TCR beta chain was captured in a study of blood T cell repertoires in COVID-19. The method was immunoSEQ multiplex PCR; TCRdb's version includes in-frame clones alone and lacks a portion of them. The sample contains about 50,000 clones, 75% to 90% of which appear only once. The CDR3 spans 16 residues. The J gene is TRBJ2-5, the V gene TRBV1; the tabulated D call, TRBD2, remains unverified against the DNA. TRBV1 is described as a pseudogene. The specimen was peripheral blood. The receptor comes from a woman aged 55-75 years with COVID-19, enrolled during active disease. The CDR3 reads CTSSLKNSGWKETQYF. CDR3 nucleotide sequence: TGCACCAGCAGCCTCAAGAATAGCGGTTGGAAAGAGACCCAGTACTTC.